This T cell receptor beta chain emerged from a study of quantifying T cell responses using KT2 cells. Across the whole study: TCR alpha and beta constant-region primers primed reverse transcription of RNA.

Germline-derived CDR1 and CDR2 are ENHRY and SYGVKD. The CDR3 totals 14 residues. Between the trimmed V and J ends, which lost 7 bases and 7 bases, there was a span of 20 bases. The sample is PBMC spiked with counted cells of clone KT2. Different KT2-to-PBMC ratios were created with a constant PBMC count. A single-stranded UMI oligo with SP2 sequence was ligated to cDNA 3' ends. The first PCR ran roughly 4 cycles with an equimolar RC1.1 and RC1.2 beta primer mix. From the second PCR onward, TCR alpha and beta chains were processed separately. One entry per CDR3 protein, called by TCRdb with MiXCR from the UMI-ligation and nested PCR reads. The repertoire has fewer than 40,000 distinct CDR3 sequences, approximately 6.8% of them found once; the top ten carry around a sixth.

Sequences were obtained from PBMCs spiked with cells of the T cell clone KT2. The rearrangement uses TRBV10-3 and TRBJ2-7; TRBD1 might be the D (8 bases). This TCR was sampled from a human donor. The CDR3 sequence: CAINSTGGGWEQYF. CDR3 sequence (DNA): TGTGCCATCAACTCTACAGGGGGGGGCTGGGAGCAGTACTTC.